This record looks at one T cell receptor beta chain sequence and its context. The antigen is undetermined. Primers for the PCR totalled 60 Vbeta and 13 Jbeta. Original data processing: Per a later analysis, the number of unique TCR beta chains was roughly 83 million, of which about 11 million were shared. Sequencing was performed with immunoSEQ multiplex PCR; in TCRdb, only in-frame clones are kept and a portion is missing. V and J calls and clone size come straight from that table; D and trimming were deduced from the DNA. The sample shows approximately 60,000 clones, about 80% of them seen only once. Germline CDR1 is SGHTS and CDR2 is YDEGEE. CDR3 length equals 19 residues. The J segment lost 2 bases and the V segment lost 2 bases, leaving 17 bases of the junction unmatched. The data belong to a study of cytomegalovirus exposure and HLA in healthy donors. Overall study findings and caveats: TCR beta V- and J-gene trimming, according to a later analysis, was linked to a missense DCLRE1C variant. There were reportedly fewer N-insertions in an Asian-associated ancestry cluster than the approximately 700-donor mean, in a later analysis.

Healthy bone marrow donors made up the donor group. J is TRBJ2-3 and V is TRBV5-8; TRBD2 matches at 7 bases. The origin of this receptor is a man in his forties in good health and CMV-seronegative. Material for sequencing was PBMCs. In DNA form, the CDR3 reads TGTGCCAGCAGCTTACAAGGAAGCGGGGCGGCCTTTTACACAGATACGCAGTATTTT. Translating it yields CASSLQGSGAAFYTDTQYF.